A selection of T cell receptor beta chains follows, all from one sample in a study of shared clonotypes between healthy human individuals. Data came from immunoSEQ multiplex PCR; TCRdb stores just in-frame clones and leaves some out. The table has around 500,000 clones, over 70% seen once. What was sequenced was PBMCs. The source of these receptors is a woman between 40 and 50 years old in good health. Some clones in this sample may be carry-over from other donors' samples. CDR3s leave out the opening cysteine and the closing phenylalanine or tryptophan.

v_gene: TRBV4-3; j_gene: TRBJ2-1; CDR3aa: ASSQELRLAGGPTDEQF
v_gene: TRBV4-2; j_gene: TRBJ2-5; CDR3aa: ASSPGQQETQY
v_gene: TRBV28; j_gene: TRBJ1-1; CDR3aa: ASMAAGTYTLMNTEAF
v_gene: TRBV6-1; j_gene: TRBJ2-3; CDR3aa: ASSADLRHTDTQY
v_gene: TRBV27; j_gene: TRBJ1-4; CDR3aa: ASSPSRPHEKLF
v_gene: TRBV11-2; j_gene: TRBJ2-5; CDR3aa: ASSPGLAGGLETQY
v_gene: TRBV28; j_gene: TRBJ1-5; CDR3aa: ASRPRGWFNQPQH
v_gene: TRBV5-4; j_gene: TRBJ1-2; CDR3aa: ASSLDRVHGYT
v_gene: TRBV27; j_gene: TRBJ2-5; CDR3aa: ASMGPPRAETQY
v_gene: TRBV10-2; j_gene: TRBJ2-5; CDR3aa: ASSDTSGIHQETQY
v_gene: TRBV28; j_gene: TRBJ2-4; CDR3aa: ASSLGQVDIQY